The clone carrying this TCR beta chain came up many times. Between the trimmed V and J ends, which lost 2 bases and 5 bases, there was a span of 7 bases. CDR3 length: 13 residues. Per the germline V gene, CDR1 is GTSNPN and CDR2 is SVGIG (reference sequence). The data belong to a study of shared clonotypes between healthy human individuals. Turning to the study itself: The study enrolled a couple of women and a few men aged 18 to 49.

Assay execution took place at the deep level. Per the original methods: ImmunoSEQ output held junction-only sequences without quality scores, so filtering differed. The table came from immunoSEQ multiplex PCR; TCRdb's copy has only in-frame clones and leaves some out. The V and J calls and clone size were taken over from that table, and D and trimming were inferred from the DNA. The data hold about 110,000 clones, with about 63% observed a single time. The rearrangement links TRBV30 to TRBJ1-6; D call uncertain. This clonotype was sampled from a young woman in good health. Sequencing input: memory CD8+ T cells sorted from blood. The subset was: CD45RO+ cells pooled with CCR7-negative TemRA cells. This chain's CDR3 is CAWSIGDNSPLHF. The CDR3 DNA is TGTGCCTGGAGTATAGGAGATAATTCACCCCTCCACTTT.